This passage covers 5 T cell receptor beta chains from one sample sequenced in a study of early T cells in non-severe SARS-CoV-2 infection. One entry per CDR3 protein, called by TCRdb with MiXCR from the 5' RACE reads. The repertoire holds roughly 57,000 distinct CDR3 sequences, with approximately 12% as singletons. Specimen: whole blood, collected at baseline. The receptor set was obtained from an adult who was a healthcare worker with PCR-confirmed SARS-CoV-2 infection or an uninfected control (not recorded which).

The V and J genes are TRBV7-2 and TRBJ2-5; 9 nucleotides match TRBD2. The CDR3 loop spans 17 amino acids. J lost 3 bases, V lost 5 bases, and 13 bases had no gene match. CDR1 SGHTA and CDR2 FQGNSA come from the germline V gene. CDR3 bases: TGTGCCAGCAGCCGGTTTGGGGCGGGAGGGCCGAAAGAGACCCAGTACTTC. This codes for CASSRFGAGGPKETQYF.

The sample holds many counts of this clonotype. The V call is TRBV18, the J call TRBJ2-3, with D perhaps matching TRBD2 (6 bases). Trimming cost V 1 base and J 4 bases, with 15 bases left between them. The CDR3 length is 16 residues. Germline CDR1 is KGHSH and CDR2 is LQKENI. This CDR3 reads CASSPRGGVGPDTQYF. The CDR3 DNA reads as TGTGCCAGCTCACCACGCGGCGGGGTCGGGCCAGATACGCAGTATTTT. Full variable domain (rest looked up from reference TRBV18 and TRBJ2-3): NAGVMQNPRHLVRRRGQEARLRCSPMKGHSHVYWYRQLPEEGLKFMVYLQKENIIDESGMPKERFSAEFPKEGPSILRIQQVVRGDSAAYFCASSPRGGVGPDTQYFGPGTRLTVL.

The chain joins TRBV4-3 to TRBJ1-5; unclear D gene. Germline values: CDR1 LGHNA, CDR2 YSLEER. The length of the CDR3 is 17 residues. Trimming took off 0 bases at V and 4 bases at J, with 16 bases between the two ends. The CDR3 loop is CASSQDIVGRSNQPQHF. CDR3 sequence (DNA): TGCGCCAGCAGCCAAGATATCGTAGGACGGTCTAATCAGCCCCAGCATTTT.

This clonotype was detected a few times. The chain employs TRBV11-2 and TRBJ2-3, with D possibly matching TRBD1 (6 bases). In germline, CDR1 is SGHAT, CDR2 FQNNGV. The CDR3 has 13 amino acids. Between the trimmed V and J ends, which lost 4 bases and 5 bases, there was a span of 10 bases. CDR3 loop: CASSSTGIDTQYF. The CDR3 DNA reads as TGTGCCAGCAGCTCTACAGGGATAGATACGCAGTATTTT.

CDR3 in DNA: TGTGCCACGCAAACATCCGACAGGGATTTAGGATCACCCCTCCACTTT. Translating it yields CATQTSDRDLGSPLHF. The V call is TRBV6-4, the J call TRBJ1-6; 7 nucleotides line up with TRBD1. Unmatched junction bases numbered 19, after V lost 10 bases and J lost 10 bases. The CDR3 runs 16 residues. Germline-derived CDR1 and CDR2 are MRHNA and SNTAGT.